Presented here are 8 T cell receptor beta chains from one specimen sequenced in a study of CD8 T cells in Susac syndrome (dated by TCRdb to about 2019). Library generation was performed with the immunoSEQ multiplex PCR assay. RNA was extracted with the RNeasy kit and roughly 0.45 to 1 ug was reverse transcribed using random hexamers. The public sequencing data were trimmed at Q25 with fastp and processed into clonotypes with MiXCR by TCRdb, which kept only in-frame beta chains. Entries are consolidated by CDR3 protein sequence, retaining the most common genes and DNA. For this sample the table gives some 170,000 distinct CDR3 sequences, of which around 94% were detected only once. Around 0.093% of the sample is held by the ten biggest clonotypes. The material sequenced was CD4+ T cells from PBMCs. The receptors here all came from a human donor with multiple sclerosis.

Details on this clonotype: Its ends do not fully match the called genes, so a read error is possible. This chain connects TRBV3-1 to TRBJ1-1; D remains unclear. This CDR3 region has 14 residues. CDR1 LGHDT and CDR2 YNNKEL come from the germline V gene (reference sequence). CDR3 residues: CVSSQMDANTEAFF. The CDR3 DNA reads TGTGTCAGCAGCCAAATGGACGCTAACACTGAAGCTTTCTTT.

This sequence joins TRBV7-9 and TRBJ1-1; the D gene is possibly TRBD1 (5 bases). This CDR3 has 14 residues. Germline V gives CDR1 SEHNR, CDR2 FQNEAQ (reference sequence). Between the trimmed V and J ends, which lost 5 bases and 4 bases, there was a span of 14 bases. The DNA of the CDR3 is TGTGCCAGCAGCCCGGGACCCCTCGGCACTGAAGCTTTCTTT. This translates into CASSPGPLGTEAFF.

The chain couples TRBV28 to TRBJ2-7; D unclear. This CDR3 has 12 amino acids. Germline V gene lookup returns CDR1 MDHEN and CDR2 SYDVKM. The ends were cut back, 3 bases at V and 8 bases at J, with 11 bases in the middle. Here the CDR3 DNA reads TGTGCCAGCAGTTTGCGAAGGACCCAGCAGTACTTC. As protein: CASSLRRTQQYF.

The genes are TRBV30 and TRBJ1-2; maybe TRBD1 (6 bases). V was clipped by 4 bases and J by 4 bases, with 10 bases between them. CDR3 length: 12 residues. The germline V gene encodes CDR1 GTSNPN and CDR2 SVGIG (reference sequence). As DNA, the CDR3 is TGTGCCTGGAATGGGGGCATCTATGGCTACACCTTC. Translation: CAWNGGIYGYTF.

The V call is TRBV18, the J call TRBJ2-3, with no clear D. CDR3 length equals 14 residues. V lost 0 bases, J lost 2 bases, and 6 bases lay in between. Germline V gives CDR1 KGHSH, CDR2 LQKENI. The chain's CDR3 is CASSPPTATDTQYF. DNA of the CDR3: TGTGCCAGCTCACCACCGACTGCCACAGATACGCAGTATTTT.

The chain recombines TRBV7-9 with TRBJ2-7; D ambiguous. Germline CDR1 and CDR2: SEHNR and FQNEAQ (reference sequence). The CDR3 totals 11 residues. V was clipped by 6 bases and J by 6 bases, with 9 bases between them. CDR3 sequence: CASSLSPEQYF. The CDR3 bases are TGTGCCAGCAGTCTCTCCCCCGAGCAGTACTTC.

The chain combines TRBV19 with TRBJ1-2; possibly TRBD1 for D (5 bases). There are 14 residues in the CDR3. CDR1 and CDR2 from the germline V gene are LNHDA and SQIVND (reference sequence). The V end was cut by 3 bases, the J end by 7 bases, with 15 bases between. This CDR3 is CASSIGGTPIGYTF. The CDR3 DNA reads TGTGCCAGTAGTATCGGGGGAACCCCTATTGGCTACACCTTC.

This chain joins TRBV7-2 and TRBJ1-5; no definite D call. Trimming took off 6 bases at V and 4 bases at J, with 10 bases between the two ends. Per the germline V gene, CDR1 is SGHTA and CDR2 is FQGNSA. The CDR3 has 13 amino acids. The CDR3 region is CASSVWENQPQHF. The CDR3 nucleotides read TGTGCCAGCAGTGTATGGGAGAATCAGCCCCAGCATTTT.